The 18 T cell receptor beta chains listed next were all sequenced from one sample in a study of radiotherapy plus CTLA-4 blockade in lung cancer. The repertoire was sequenced with immunoSEQ multiplex PCR; TCRdb's copy has only in-frame clones and lacks some. Of tens of thousands of clones in the sample, 77% were seen once. The sequencing here drew on peripheral blood, taken from a patient treated with radiotherapy plus ipilimumab. The receptors derive from a human donor with non-small cell lung cancer whose response to radiotherapy plus ipilimumab could not be evaluated.

The CDR3 DNA reads as TGTGCCAGCAATCGGGCGGGGGGGCGGACAGATACGCAGTATTTT. This translates into CASNRAGGRTDTQYF. The chain recombines TRBV9 with TRBJ2-3; 9 positions agree with TRBD2. The CDR3 loop spans 15 amino acids. In germline, CDR1 is SGDLS, CDR2 YYNGEE. Trimming at V came to 6 bases and at J to 3 bases, leaving 8 bases not matched to a gene. Full variable domain (rest looked up from reference TRBV9 and TRBJ2-3): DSGVTQTPKHLITATGQRVTLRCSPRSGDLSVYWYQQSLDQGLQFLIQYYNGEERAKGNILERFSAQQFPDLHSELNLSSLELGDSALYFCASNRAGGRTDTQYFGPGTRLTVL.

The V call is TRBV18, the J call TRBJ2-3; 14 nucleotides agree with TRBD2. Germline trimming cut 6 bases from V and 5 bases from J; bases unmatched to any gene: 4. CDR1 is KGHSH and CDR2 is LQKENI in the germline V gene. The CDR3 runs to 15 residues. The CDR3 spells CASSGLAGEGDTQYF. CDR3 bases: TGTGCCAGCTCGGGACTAGCGGGAGAAGGAGATACGCAGTATTTT. The full variable domain, in which reference TRBV18 and TRBJ2-3 provide the parts outside the CDR3, is NAGVMQNPRHLVRRRGQEARLRCSPMKGHSHVYWYRQLPEEGLKFMVYLQKENIIDESGMPKERFSAEFPKEGPSILRIQQVVRGDSAAYFCASSGLAGEGDTQYFGPGTRLTVL.

The V gene is TRBV19, the J gene TRBJ2-2; D remains ambiguous. The CDR3 is 14 amino acids. The germline CDR1 and CDR2 sequences are LNHDA and SQIVND (reference sequence). Trimming stripped 5 bases from V and 5 bases from J, with 12 bases between. DNA for the CDR3: TGTGCCAGTAGTCCCCCCTATAGAACCGGGGAGCTGTTTTTT. Amino acids: CASSPPYRTGELFF.

This clone was seen a single time. This rearrangement joins TRBV7-2 to TRBJ2-1; 13 positions agree with TRBD2. The CDR3 contains 15 residues. Germline V gives CDR1 SGHTA, CDR2 FQGNSA. Germline trimming cut 5 bases from V and 6 bases from J; bases unmatched to any gene: 4. The CDR3 DNA sequence: TGTGCCAGCAGCCCGGGACTAGCGGGGATCAATGAGCAGTTCTTC. Protein sequence: CASSPGLAGINEQFF.

The genes are TRBV5-1 and TRBJ1-4, with 9 bases lining up with TRBD1. Germline-derived CDR1 and CDR2 are SGHRS and YFSETQ. The J segment lost 7 bases and the V segment lost 2 bases, leaving 6 bases of the junction unmatched. CDR3 length: 15 amino acids. In DNA, the CDR3 is TGCGCCAGCAGCTTACAGGGGGCGGGCGGTGAAAAACTGTTTTTT. Translated, it gives CASSLQGAGGEKLFF.

This clone was detected once. This chain joins TRBV27 and TRBJ2-3, with D maybe TRBD2 (6 bases). This CDR3 has 13 amino acids. From germline, CDR1 is MNHEY and CDR2 SMNVEV (reference sequence). V shed 4 bases and J shed 5 bases, with 10 bases lying between them. CDR3 DNA sequence: TGTGCCAGCAGTTACGGGGGAGGAGATACGCAGTATTTT. Protein sequence: CASSYGGGDTQYF.

J is TRBJ2-7 and V is TRBV5-4, with TRBD2 matching over 9 bases. Germline CDR1 SGHNT, CDR2 YYREEE (reference sequence). V trimming: 4 bases; J trimming: 6 bases; junction bases outside the gene matches: 8. The CDR3 has 14 residues. CDR3 amino acids: CASSAVASGVEQYF. In nucleotides, the CDR3 is TGTGCCAGCAGCGCGGTTGCTAGCGGGGTCGAGCAGTACTTC.

This clone was seen a single time. The chain has TRBV25-1 and TRBJ2-7; 8 bases agree with TRBD1. The CDR3 runs 17 residues. J lost 3 bases, V lost 1 base, and 11 bases had no gene match. Germline V gene sequence: CDR1 MGHDK, CDR2 SYGVNS. CDR3 DNA sequence: TGTGCCAGCAGTGAATCCGTAGGACAGGGATCTATCTACGAGCAGTACTTC. Its protein is CASSESVGQGSIYEQYF.

This clone was observed a single time. V usage is TRBV7-6 and J usage is TRBJ1-2; D unclear. Germline CDR1 SGHVS, CDR2 FNYEAQ. This CDR3 contains 14 residues. V was pared by 5 bases and J by 6 bases, with 16 bases between. The CDR3, as DNA: TGTGCCAGCAGCCTGGGCCCGTCCCCGAATGGCTACACCTTC. Its translation is CASSLGPSPNGYTF.

For the CDR3, the DNA is TGCGCCAGCAGCTGGCAACTGGGAGGGACACCAAACACTGAAGCTTTCTTT. Translated, it gives CASSWQLGGTPNTEAFF. The chain uses TRBV5-1 and TRBJ1-1; a possible D gene is TRBD1 (6 bases). V gave up 3 bases and J gave up 2 bases, with 20 bases separating them. This CDR3 has 17 residues. Per the germline V gene, CDR1 is SGHRS and CDR2 is YFSETQ.

The CDR3 bases are TGCGCCAGCACCCTAGAAGAGACCCAGTACTTC. Translated: CASTLEETQYF. The chain carries TRBV5-1 and TRBJ2-5, with no clear D. Looked up from germline, CDR1 is SGHRS and CDR2 is YFSETQ. The CDR3 contains 11 residues. Trimming pared 6 bases from V and 3 bases from J, leaving 6 bases between.

The chain couples TRBV7-2 to TRBJ1-1; D gene ambiguous. The V end lost 1 base, the J end lost 6 bases, and 6 bases lay between the germline ends. CDR1 is SGHTA and CDR2 is FQGNSA in the germline V gene. This CDR3 has 12 residues. The CDR3 spells CASSLGRAEAFF. The DNA of the CDR3 is TGTGCCAGCAGCTTAGGTCGGGCTGAAGCTTTCTTT.

The genes are TRBV7-2 and TRBJ1-6; D may be TRBD1 (5 bases). Germline assignment: CDR1 SGHTA and CDR2 FQGNSA. This CDR3 is built from 17 residues. The ends were cut back, 1 base at V and 0 bases at J, with 10 bases in the middle. The CDR3 sequence: CASSLVGGSSYNSPLHF. The CDR3 region has the DNA TGTGCCAGCAGCTTAGTTGGGGGGAGCTCCTATAATTCACCCCTCCACTTT.

This clone was seen more than once but under ten times. The chain links TRBV5-4 to TRBJ2-1; possible D gene TRBD1, 7 bases. The CDR3 length is 16 residues. Germline CDR1 and CDR2: SGHNT and YYREEE (reference sequence). Trimming left V 4 bases short and J 5 bases short, with 19 bases between. The CDR3 coding sequence is TGTGCCAGCAGCCACGCGGGACAGCAAACGAACAATGAGCAGTTCTTC. It yields the protein CASSHAGQQTNNEQFF.

For the CDR3, the DNA is TGCGCCAGCAGCTTGGGGTCCCAGGGGGTGGGCTATGGCTACACCTTC. Translation gives CASSLGSQGVGYGYTF. The chain combines TRBV5-1 with TRBJ1-2, with 7 bases matching TRBD1. CDR1 and CDR2 from the germline V gene are SGHRS and YFSETQ. The length of the CDR3 is 16 residues. The V and J ends lost 0 bases and 4 bases, in that order; junction bases with no gene match: 9. Full variable domain (missing parts from reference TRBV5-1 and TRBJ1-2): KAGVTQTPRYLIKTRGQQVTLSCSPISGHRSVSWYQQTPGQGLQFLFEYFSETQRNKGNFPGRFSGRQFSNSRSEMNVSTLELGDSALYLCASSLGSQGVGYGYTFGSGTRLTVV.

The rearrangement joins TRBV5-1 to TRBJ2-7, with 8 bases aligning to TRBD2. The length of the CDR3 is 14 residues. CDR1 and CDR2 (germline): SGHRS, YFSETQ. The J segment lost 2 bases and the V segment lost 0 bases, leaving 1 base of the junction unmatched. CDR3 sequence: CASSLGSGAYEQYF. The CDR3 nucleotides are TGCGCCAGCAGCTTGGGTAGCGGGGCCTACGAGCAGTACTTC.

V usage is TRBV29-1 and J usage is TRBJ2-2, with TRBD1 matching 8 bases. The length of the CDR3 is 18 residues. Germline CDR1 SQVTM, CDR2 ANQGSEA. The V and J ends lost 0 bases and 1 base, in that order; junction bases with no gene match: 10. The CDR3 DNA follows: TGCAGCGTTGAAGATGAAAGGACAGGGTCAGTGAACACCGGGGAGCTGTTTTTT. Translating gives CSVEDERTGSVNTGELFF.

This chain links TRBV2 with TRBJ2-1, with 10 bases identical to TRBD2. Germline CDR1 SNHLY, CDR2 FYNNEI. The CDR3 is 15 amino acids. The V gene end was trimmed by 7 bases and the J gene end by 4 bases; junction bases not matched to a gene: 7. Here the CDR3 DNA reads TGTGCCAGCACCTCGACTAGCGGGCCTTACAATGAGCAGTTCTTC. Amino acids: CASTSTSGPYNEQFF.